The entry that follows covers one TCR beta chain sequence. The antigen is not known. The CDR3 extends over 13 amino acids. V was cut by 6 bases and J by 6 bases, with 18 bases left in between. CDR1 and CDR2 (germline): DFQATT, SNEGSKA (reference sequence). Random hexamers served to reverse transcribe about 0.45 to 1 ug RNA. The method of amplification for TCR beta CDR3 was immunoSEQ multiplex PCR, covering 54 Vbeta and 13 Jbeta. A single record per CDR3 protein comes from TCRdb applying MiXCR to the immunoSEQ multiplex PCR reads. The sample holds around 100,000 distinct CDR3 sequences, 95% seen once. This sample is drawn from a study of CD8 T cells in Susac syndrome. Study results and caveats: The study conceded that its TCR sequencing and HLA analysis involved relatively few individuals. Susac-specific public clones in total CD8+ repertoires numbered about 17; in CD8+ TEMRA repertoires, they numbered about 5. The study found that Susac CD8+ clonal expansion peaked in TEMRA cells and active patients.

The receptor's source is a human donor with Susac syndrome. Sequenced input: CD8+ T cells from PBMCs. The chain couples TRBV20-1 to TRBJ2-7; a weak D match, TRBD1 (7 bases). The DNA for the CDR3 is TGCAGTGCCAGTCCGGGGACAGCGGGCGAGCAGTACTTC. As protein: CSASPGTAGEQYF.